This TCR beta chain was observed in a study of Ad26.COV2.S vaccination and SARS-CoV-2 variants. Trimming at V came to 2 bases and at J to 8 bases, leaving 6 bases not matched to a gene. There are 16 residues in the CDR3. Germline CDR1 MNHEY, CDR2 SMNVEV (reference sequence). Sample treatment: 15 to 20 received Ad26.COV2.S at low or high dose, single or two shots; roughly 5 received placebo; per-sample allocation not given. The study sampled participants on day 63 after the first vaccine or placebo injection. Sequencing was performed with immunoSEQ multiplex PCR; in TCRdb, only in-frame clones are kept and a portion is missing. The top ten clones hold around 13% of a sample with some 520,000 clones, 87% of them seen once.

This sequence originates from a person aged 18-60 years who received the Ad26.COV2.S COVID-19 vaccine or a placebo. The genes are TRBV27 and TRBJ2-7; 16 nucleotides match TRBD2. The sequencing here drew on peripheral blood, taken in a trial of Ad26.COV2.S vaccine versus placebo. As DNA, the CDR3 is TGTGCCAGCAGTTTAGGTTTGGGACTAGCGGGAGGGAAGCAGTACTTC. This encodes CASSLGLGLAGGKQYF.